This is a list of T cell receptor beta chains from one sample in a study of CD8+CD57+ T cells in acquired aplastic anemia. Via MiXCR, TCRdb re-called the reads, giving one row per CDR3 protein. Among about 190,000 distinct CDR3 sequences listed, over 60% were seen once. Input material: sorted CD4+, CD8+, or CD8+CD57+ T cells (not recorded which) from PBMCs. The origin of the receptors is a human donor with severe aplastic anemia or a healthy control (not recorded which). Both conserved end residues are part of each CDR3. D genes are given only for firm matches. Only some rows state a clone size, as once, few, many or a class for expanded clones.

>TRBV7-2|NA|TRBJ2-5|NA
CASTQGGGRQETQYF
TGTGCCAGCACCCAAGGGGGGGGGCGACAAGAGACCCAGTACTTC
>TRBV6-2/TRBV6-3|TRBD1|TRBJ2-1|many
CASSGWTGVGDEQFF
TGTGCCAGCAGTGGTTGGACAGGGGTCGGAGATGAGCAGTTCTTC
>TRBV5-5|TRBD1|TRBJ2-2|once
CASSRSWTGGGGGELFF
TGTGCCAGCAGCCGAAGCTGGACAGGGGGAGGTGGCGGGGAGCTGTTTTTT
>TRBV2|NA|TRBJ1-2|NA
CASSEVPRRYGYTF
TGTGCCAGCAGTGAGGTACCCCGACGCTATGGCTACACCTTC
>TRBV2|NA|TRBJ1-6|few
CAISSVGGRDSPLHF
TGTGCCATCAGTTCGGTTGGGGGGCGCGATTCACCCCTCCACTTT
>TRBV29-1|NA|TRBJ1-2|NA
CSATTLSQGSYGYTF
TGCAGCGCCACCACCTTAAGCCAGGGATCCTATGGCTACACCTTC
>TRBV7-2|NA|TRBJ1-1|NA
CASARQGNTEAFF
TGTGCCAGCGCCCGGCAGGGGAACACTGAAGCTTTCTTT
>TRBV24-1|NA|TRBJ2-2|few
CATSDLITGELFF
TGTGCCACCAGTGATTTGATAACCGGGGAGCTGTTTTTT
>TRBV2|TRBD1|TRBJ2-7|NA
CASSLTGVGNEQYF
TGTGCCAGCAGCCTGACAGGGGTAGGAAACGAGCAGTACTTC
>TRBV19|NA|TRBJ2-1|NA
CASSIWSNEQFF
TGTGCCAGTAGTATATGGTCAAATGAGCAGTTCTTC
>TRBV20-1|TRBD2|TRBJ2-1|NA
CSASGGATYNEQFF
TGCAGTGCTAGCGGGGGGGCCACCTACAATGAGCAGTTCTTC
>TRBV13|NA|TRBJ1-1|NA
CASAQPDSFEAFF
TGTGCCAGCGCCCAACCGGACAGCTTTGAAGCTTTCTTT
>TRBV7-2|NA|TRBJ1-3|once
CASSLGSPSGNTIYF
TGTGCCAGCAGCTTAGGGTCTCCCTCTGGAAACACCATATATTTT
>TRBV2|TRBD1|TRBJ2-5|NA
CASQADRDGRSETQYF
TGTGCCAGCCAGGCTGACAGGGATGGACGGTCGGAGACCCAGTACTTC
>TRBV24-1|TRBD1|TRBJ2-3|NA
CATSEPGQGASTDTQYF
TGTGCCACCAGTGAGCCTGGACAGGGGGCAAGCACAGATACGCAGTATTTT
>TRBV7-2|NA|TRBJ2-3|NA
CASGRGTDTQYF
TGTGCCAGCGGAAGGGGCACAGATACGCAGTATTTT
>TRBV6-5|NA|TRBJ1-2|NA
CASSATVNYGYTF
TGTGCCAGCAGTGCGACAGTTAACTATGGCTACACCTTC
>TRBV4-1|TRBD1|TRBJ2-7|NA
CASSQNTGAYEQYF
TGCGCCAGCAGCCAAAACACAGGGGCCTACGAGCAGTACTTC
>TRBV7-9|TRBD1|TRBJ2-7|NA
CASSLGTVIGNYEQYF
TGTGCCAGCAGCTTGGGGACAGTGATTGGCAACTACGAGCAGTACTTC
>TRBV6-1|TRBD1|TRBJ1-1|NA
CASGQGIMNTEAFF
TGCGCCAGCGGACAGGGCATCATGAACACTGAAGCTTTCTTT
>TRBV9|TRBD2|TRBJ2-7|NA
CASGGDGAPYYEQYF
TGTGCCAGCGGGGGGGATGGAGCGCCGTACTACGAGCAGTACTTC
>TRBV7-9|TRBD1|TRBJ1-1|NA
CATTTGGVNEAFF
TGTGCCACCACGACAGGGGGCGTGAATGAAGCTTTCTTT
>TRBV7-2|TRBD1|TRBJ2-7|NA
CASSLFTGAAYEQYF
TGTGCCAGCAGCTTATTCACAGGGGCTGCCTACGAGCAGTACTTC
>TRBV19|TRBD1|TRBJ2-3|NA
CASDAGQGFTDTQYF
TGTGCCAGTGACGCTGGACAGGGTTTTACAGATACGCAGTATTTT
>TRBV5-6|NA|TRBJ1-1|NA
CASSLDGGDTEAFF
TGTGCCAGCAGCTTGGATGGGGGAGACACTGAAGCTTTCTTT
>TRBV20-1|NA|TRBJ2-7|once
CSARDPPDGYEQYF
TGCAGTGCTAGAGATCCGCCAGACGGCTACGAGCAGTACTTC
>TRBV19|NA|TRBJ2-5|NA
CASSQDGEETQYF
TGTGCCAGTAGTCAGGATGGTGAAGAGACCCAGTACTTC
>TRBV2|TRBD1|TRBJ2-7|few
CASRKGAEYEQYF
TGTGCCAGCAGGAAGGGGGCCGAATACGAGCAGTACTTC
>TRBV10-3|TRBD1|TRBJ2-5|NA
CAIRKTGGETQYF
TGTGCCATCAGAAAGACAGGGGGAGAGACCCAGTACTTC
>TRBV29-1|TRBD1|TRBJ1-1|once
CSVEPLTGVVTEAFF
TGCAGCGTTGAGCCCTTAACAGGGGTGGTCACTGAAGCTTTCTTT
>TRBV10-3|TRBD1|TRBJ2-2|NA
CAISDLGQPVTGELFF
TGTGCCATCAGTGACCTGGGACAGCCTGTCACCGGGGAGCTGTTTTTT
>TRBV7-2|TRBD1|TRBJ2-7|few
CASSYRQGSYEQYF
TGTGCCAGCAGCTACCGACAGGGTTCTTACGAGCAGTACTTC
>TRBV20-1|TRBD1|TRBJ2-7|NA
CSATSVTGGLSHEQYF
TGCAGTGCTACATCCGTGACAGGGGGCCTTAGTCACGAGCAGTACTTC
>TRBV2|NA|TRBJ2-3|once
CASSELGAQGGDTQYF
TGTGCCAGCAGTGAACTGGGGGCCCAAGGAGGAGATACGCAGTATTTT
>TRBV7-9|TRBD1|TRBJ1-6|NA
CASSFSGGGNSPLHF
TGTGCCAGCAGCTTTTCAGGGGGCGGTAATTCACCCCTCCACTTT
>TRBV7-2|TRBD1|TRBJ2-5|NA
CASTRQGETQYF
TGTGCCAGCACCCGACAGGGGGAGACCCAGTACTTC
>TRBV2|NA|TRBJ2-5|NA
CASTTLAEETQYF
TGTGCCAGCACCACGCTCGCGGAAGAGACCCAGTACTTC
>TRBV24-1|TRBD2|TRBJ2-1|NA
CATSDPKTSRESNEQFF
TGTGCCACCAGTGATCCAAAGACTAGCCGGGAGAGCAATGAGCAGTTCTTC
>TRBV7-3|TRBD1|TRBJ2-7|once
CDSSVPTGPYEQYF
TGTGACAGCAGCGTCCCGACAGGGCCCTACGAGCAGTACTTC
>TRBV2|TRBD1|TRBJ1-6|NA
CASKGTDDSPLHF
TGTGCCAGCAAGGGGACAGACGATTCACCCCTCCACTTT
>TRBV7-9|NA|TRBJ2-1|NA
CASSPTLPYEQFF
TGTGCCAGCAGCCCAACATTACCATATGAGCAGTTCTTC
>TRBV7-9|NA|TRBJ1-4|NA
CAVPNLEKLFF
TGTGCCGTCCCAAATTTGGAAAAACTGTTTTTT
>TRBV25-1|NA|TRBJ2-7|few
CASSESVAGTNYEQYF
TGTGCCAGCAGTGAATCGGTCGCCGGGACGAACTACGAGCAGTACTTC
>TRBV7-9|NA|TRBJ1-4|once
CASSLAFGNEKLFF
TGTGCTAGCAGCTTAGCCTTCGGAAATGAAAAACTGTTTTTT